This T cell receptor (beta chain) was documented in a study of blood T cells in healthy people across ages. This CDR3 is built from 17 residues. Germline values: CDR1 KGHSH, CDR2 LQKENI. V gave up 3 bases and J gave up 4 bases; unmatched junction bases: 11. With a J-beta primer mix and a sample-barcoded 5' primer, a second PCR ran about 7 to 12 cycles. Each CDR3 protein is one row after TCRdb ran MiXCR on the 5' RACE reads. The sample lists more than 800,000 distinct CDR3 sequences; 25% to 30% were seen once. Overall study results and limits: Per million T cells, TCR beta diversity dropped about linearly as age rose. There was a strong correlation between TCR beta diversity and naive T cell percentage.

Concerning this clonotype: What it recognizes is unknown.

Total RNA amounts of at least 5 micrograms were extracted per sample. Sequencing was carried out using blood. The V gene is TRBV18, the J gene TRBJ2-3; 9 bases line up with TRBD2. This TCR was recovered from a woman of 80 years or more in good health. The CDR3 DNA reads TGTGCCAGCTCACCCTTCGGCGCGGGGGGGCTCTCAGATACGCAGTATTTT. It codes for CASSPFGAGGLSDTQYF.